The next 15 T cell receptor beta chains were all read from a single sample in a study of T cells in Graves' hyperthyroidism and ophthalmopathy. Amplified regions were TCR beta CDR3 sequences from RNA transcripts. A first-round RT-PCR of the TCR CDR3 used the HTBI primer set. TCRdb redid the calling of the multiplex PCR reads with MiXCR, one entry per CDR3 protein. The data show hundreds of thousands of distinct CDR3 sequences, approximately 15% seen once. The specimen was blood. The origin of the receptors is a woman in her twenties or thirties with Graves' hyperthyroidism.

This clonotype was seen ten or more times. The V and J genes are TRBV20-1 and TRBJ2-1; 12 bases fit TRBD2. CDR3 length: 18 residues. V lost 4 bases to trimming and J lost 8 bases; unmatched junction nucleotides: 18. Germline V gene lookup returns CDR1 DFQATT and CDR2 SNEGSKA (reference sequence). The CDR3 DNA is TGCAGTGCTACAAGGGGCCGGCTAGCGGGAGGGATAAGGGATGAGCAGTTCTTC. Amino acids: CSATRGRLAGGIRDEQFF.

There are many counts of this clonotype. The chain joins TRBV28 to TRBJ1-1; unclear D gene. The V end lost 8 bases, the J end lost 6 bases, and 10 bases lay between the germline ends. From germline, CDR1 is MDHEN and CDR2 SYDVKM. This CDR3 is built from 11 residues. As DNA, the CDR3 is TGTGCCAGCGGCTTAACGGCTGAAGCTTTCTTT. Amino acid sequence: CASGLTAEAFF.

This clonotype was seen repeatedly, ten times or more. The rearrangement uses TRBV12-3 or TRBV12-4 and TRBJ1-2; tentative D call: TRBD1 (5 bases). Trimming pared 5 bases from V and 4 bases from J, leaving 11 bases between. There are 13 residues in the CDR3. Written as DNA, the CDR3 is TGTGCCAGCAGTCAGTACAGGTCCTATGGCTACACCTTC. It is translated as CASSQYRSYGYTF.

This clonotype has more than one count but fewer than ten. The chain combines TRBV11-3 with TRBJ2-7, with 8 nucleotides matching TRBD1. This CDR3 is 12 amino acids long. Losses at the gene ends were 5 bases for V and 5 bases for J; bases not matched to a gene: 2. The germline V gene has CDR1 SGHNT and CDR2 YENEEA. CDR3 in amino acids: CASSQQGDEQYF. CDR3 nucleotide sequence: TGTGCCAGCAGCCAACAGGGGGACGAGCAGTACTTC.

The sample holds many counts of this clonotype. The chain has TRBV12-3 or TRBV12-4 and TRBJ2-5, with D possibly being TRBD2 (5 bases). V was clipped by 4 bases and J by 3 bases, with 9 bases between them. The CDR3 loop spans 13 amino acids. In nucleotides, the CDR3 is TGTGCCAGCAGTTGGATGACTAAAGAGACCCAGTACTTC. Its translation is CASSWMTKETQYF.

This rearrangement joins TRBV2 to TRBJ2-1; TRBD1 matches 8 bases. This CDR3 comprises 14 residues. Germline trimming cut 11 bases from V and 6 bases from J; bases unmatched to any gene: 12. CDR1 and CDR2 (germline): SNHLY, FYNNEI. This chain's CDR3 is CAGGLGQGINEQFF. The CDR3 nucleotides are TGTGCCGGCGGCTTAGGACAGGGAATCAATGAGCAGTTCTTC.

This clonotype came up many times. The genes are TRBV28 and TRBJ1-2; 7 bases are shared with TRBD1. Germline V lookup: CDR1 MDHEN, CDR2 SYDVKM. The J segment lost 6 bases and the V segment lost 3 bases, leaving 4 bases of the junction unmatched. The CDR3 extends over 13 amino acids. The CDR3 here is CASSFQTGNGYTF. For the CDR3, the DNA is TGTGCCAGCAGTTTCCAGACAGGGAATGGCTACACCTTC.

This clonotype was seen many times. The J gene is TRBJ2-7, the V gene TRBV28, with 8 nucleotides matching TRBD1. The CDR3 has 15 amino acids. The V gene's germline CDR1 is MDHEN and CDR2 SYDVKM. V was pared by 4 bases and J by 7 bases, with 12 bases of the junction left unmatched. For the CDR3, the DNA is TGTGCCAGCAGTTCAACTGACAGGGGAGTAGGAGAGCAGTACTTC. Translating it yields CASSSTDRGVGEQYF. Full variable domain (rest looked up from reference TRBV28 and TRBJ2-7): DVKVTQSSRYLVKRTGEKVFLECVQDMDHENMFWYRQDPGLGLRLIYFSYDVKMKEKGDIPEGYSVSREKKERFSLILESASTNQTSMYLCASSSTDRGVGEQYFGPGTRLTVT.

The J gene is TRBJ2-6, the V gene TRBV19; 7 bases align to TRBD2. The germline gives CDR1 LNHDA, CDR2 SQIVND (reference sequence). After removal of 3 bases from V and 2 bases from J, the junction contained 4 bases not matched to a gene. The CDR3 is 16 amino acids. In DNA, the CDR3 is TGTGCCAGTAGTATCGGGGGGATCCCTGGGGCCAACGTCCTGACTTTC. Protein product: CASSIGGIPGANVLTF.

The sample holds many counts of this clonotype. The V and J genes are TRBV13 and TRBJ2-7; possible D gene TRBD2, 5 bases. V was clipped by 7 bases and J by 9 bases, with 16 bases between them. The germline CDR1 and CDR2 sequences are PRHDT and FYEKMQ (reference sequence). The CDR3 loop spans 12 amino acids. CDR3 bases: TGTGCCAGCACCTCCCCCGGGGTCGGGCAGTACTTC. This encodes CASTSPGVGQYF.

This clonotype was counted at least ten times. The J gene is TRBJ2-7, the V gene TRBV28, with TRBD1 identical over 9 bases. CDR1 and CDR2 from the germline V gene are MDHEN and SYDVKM. CDR3 length: 14 amino acids. V trimming: 8 bases; J trimming: 4 bases; junction bases outside the gene matches: 9. Here the CDR3 DNA reads TGTGCCAGCGTCCCCGGGACAGGGATTTACGAGCAGTACTTC. Protein product: CASVPGTGIYEQYF.

Details on this clonotype: A junction boundary mismatches the germline segment, possibly from a read error. This rearrangement joins TRBV7-2 to TRBJ2-7; D possibly matches TRBD1 or TRBD2 (5 bases each). In germline, CDR1 is SGHTA, CDR2 FQGNSA. The CDR3 has 15 amino acids. CDR3 residues: CACSLASRGDYEQYF. The CDR3 DNA reads TGTGCCTGCAGCTTAGCCTCTCGGGGCGACTACGAGCAGTACTTC.

V usage is TRBV20-1 and J usage is TRBJ2-7; 8 nucleotides agree with TRBD2. The germline V gene has CDR1 DFQATT and CDR2 SNEGSKA (reference sequence). V lost 0 bases and J lost 1; bases outside the gene matches: 8. The CDR3 loop spans 16 amino acids. In DNA form, the CDR3 reads TGCAGTGCTAGAGATTCTATCGGGGGGGGATCCTACGAGCAGTACTTC. This sequence encodes CSARDSIGGGSYEQYF.

At least ten counts were recorded for this clonotype. V and J are TRBV6-1 and TRBJ1-1; D unclear. V gave up 8 bases and J gave up 1 base, with 8 bases separating them. The germline gives CDR1 MNHNS, CDR2 SASEGT. The CDR3 sequence is 12 residues long. CDR3 residues: CASLGENTEAFF. Written as DNA, the CDR3 is TGTGCCAGCCTTGGGGAGAACACTGAAGCTTTCTTT.

This chain uses TRBV7-9 with TRBJ2-3, with 13 bases lining up with TRBD2. The CDR3 extends over 16 amino acids. The V segment lost 5 bases and the J segment 3 bases; nucleotides outside the gene matches: 5. Germline V gene sequence: CDR1 SEHNR, CDR2 FQNEAQ (reference sequence). The CDR3 DNA reads as TGTGCCAGCAGCCGGGTACTAGCGGGAGGGACAGATACGCAGTATTTT. Amino acids: CASSRVLAGGTDTQYF.